This TCR beta chain was found in a study of blood T cell repertoires in COVID-19 (dated by TCRdb to about 2020). In terms of the full investigation: The collaborator samples originated in the United States, Italy and Spain and spanned the acute and convalescent phases of COVID-19. A freely available public database, intended as a resource for researchers studying the immune response to SARS-CoV-2, is where the repertoires were released. Sample metadata almost always included a de-identified subject ID, COVID-19 status, age in years and sex. Where HLA class I and class II types were available, the types were taken from metadata supplied by the sample provider, not from assay-based typing. The prospective study material was composed of cDNA or gDNA derived from T cells, B-cell-depleted T cells, or PBMCs. Samples were obtained from the ongoing ImmuneRACE study (first 160 participants) and from roughly 1,300 subjects provided by 6 global collaborators. Subjects who had been exposed to COVID-19, were actively infected with it, or had recovered from it provided the deeply sampled blood TCRbeta repertoires that made up the dataset. The study at large found these results: The quantity of clinical and demographic metadata differed by source and by participant and was supplied without curation.

TCRbeta CDR3 regions were amplified from genomic DNA by means of the immunoSEQ Assay, a bias-controlled multiplex PCR. In the source study's methods: Within the assay, amplification of reference gene primers was used to estimate how many nucleated cells each sample contained. To quantify the absolute abundance of each unique TCRbeta CDR3 rearrangement, sequence reads were collapsed and filtered. For each sample, productive Simpson clonality was calculated as the square root of Simpson's diversity index across productive rearrangements. Imported from immuneACCESS, the table was reduced by TCRdb to in-frame sequences with V and J called. These copies leave out some clones; in studies compared against another copy, an unresolved V gene accounts for under half, and the cause of the remainder is not known. The DNA was the basis for D and trimming; V, J and clone size are from that table. The sample yields a few hundred thousand clones; roughly 89% were counted once. The ten most abundant clones make up around 4% of the sample.

One collaborating source in Seattle enrolled patients during active infection and followed them longitudinally through the course of disease. The collaborating institutions used their own protocols to collect whole blood in K2EDTA tubes. For TCRbeta analysis, collaborators shipped samples in one of three forms: frozen whole blood, isolated PBMCs, or DNA extracted from either of those sample types. V lost 5 bases and J lost 4 bases; the stretch between them is 17 bases long. The CDR3 runs 15 residues from the cysteine to the phenylalanine. CDR3 DNA only is kept here, 45 bases in frame from base 1. CDR1 and CDR2 are drawn from the germline V gene: MDHEN, SYDVKM. Note on this clone: The antigen this receptor binds is unknown. No base quality values were provided; no much bigger clone lies one nucleotide off.

Sequencing was carried out using peripheral blood. The rearrangement combines TRBV28 with TRBJ1-2, with the D gene call left open. The receptor was derived from a woman between 55 and 75 years old with COVID-19, enrolled during active disease. The DNA sequence follows: TGTGCCAGCAGTCCCAGGCAATCCCAAGTCTATGGCTACACCTTC. It encodes CASSPRQSQVYGYTF.